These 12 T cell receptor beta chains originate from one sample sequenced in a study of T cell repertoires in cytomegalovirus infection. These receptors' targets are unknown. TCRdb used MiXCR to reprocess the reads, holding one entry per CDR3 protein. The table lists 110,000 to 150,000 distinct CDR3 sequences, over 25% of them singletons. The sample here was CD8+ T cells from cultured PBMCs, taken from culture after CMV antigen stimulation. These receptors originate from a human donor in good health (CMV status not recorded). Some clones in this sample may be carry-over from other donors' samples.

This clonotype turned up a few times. CDR3 protein: CASSLVDPPETQYF. The CDR3 DNA reads as TGTGCCAGCAGTTTAGTTGACCCTCCGGAGACCCAGTACTTC. The chain joins TRBV12-3 or TRBV12-4 to TRBJ2-5, with no clear D. Trimming shortened V by 1 base and J by 5 bases, and 11 bases separated the two germline ends. The CDR3 covers 14 residues.

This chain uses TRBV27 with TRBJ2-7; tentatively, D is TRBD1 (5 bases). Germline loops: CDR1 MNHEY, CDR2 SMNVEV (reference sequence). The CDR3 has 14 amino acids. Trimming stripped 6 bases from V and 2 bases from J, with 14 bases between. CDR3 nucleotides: TGTGCCAGCAGCGATGGGGCAGTCACCTACGAGCAGTACTTC. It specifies CASSDGAVTYEQYF.

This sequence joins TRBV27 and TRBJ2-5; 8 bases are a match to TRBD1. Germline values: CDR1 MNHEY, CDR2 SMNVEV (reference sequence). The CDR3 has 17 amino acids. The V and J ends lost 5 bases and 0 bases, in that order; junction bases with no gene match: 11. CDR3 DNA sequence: TGTGCCAGCAGTCCCATATCCCTGGACAGGGACCAAGAGACCCAGTACTTC. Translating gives CASSPISLDRDQETQYF.

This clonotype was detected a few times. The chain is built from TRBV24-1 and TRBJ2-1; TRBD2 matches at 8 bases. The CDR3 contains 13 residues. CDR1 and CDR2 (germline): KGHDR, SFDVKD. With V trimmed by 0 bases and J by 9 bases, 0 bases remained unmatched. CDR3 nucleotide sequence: TGTGCCACCAGTGATTTGGCGGGAGGTGAGCAGTTCTTC. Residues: CATSDLAGGEQFF.

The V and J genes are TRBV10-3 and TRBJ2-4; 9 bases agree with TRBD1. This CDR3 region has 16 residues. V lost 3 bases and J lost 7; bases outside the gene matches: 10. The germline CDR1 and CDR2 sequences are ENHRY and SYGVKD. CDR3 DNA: TGTGCCATCAGTGATTCGGACAGGGGAGAAGGGAACATTCAGTACTTC. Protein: CAISDSDRGEGNIQYF.

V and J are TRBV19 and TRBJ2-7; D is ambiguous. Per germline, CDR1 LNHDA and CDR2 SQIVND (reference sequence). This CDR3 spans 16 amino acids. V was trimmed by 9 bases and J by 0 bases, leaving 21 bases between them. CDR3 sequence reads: CASTNVGIDGSYEQYF. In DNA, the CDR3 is TGTGCCAGCACGAACGTCGGCATTGACGGCTCCTACGAGCAGTACTTC.

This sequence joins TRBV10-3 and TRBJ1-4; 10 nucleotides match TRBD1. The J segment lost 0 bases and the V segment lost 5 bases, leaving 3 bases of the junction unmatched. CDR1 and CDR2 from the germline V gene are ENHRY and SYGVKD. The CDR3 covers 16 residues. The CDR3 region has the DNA TGTGCCATCAGTTCCGGGACAGGGGCAACTAATGAAAAACTGTTTTTT. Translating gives CAISSGTGATNEKLFF.

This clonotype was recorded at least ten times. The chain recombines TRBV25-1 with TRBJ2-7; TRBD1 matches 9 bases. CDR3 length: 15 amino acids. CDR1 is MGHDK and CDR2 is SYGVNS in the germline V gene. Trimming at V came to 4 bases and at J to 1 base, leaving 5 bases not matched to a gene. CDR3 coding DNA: TGTGCCAGCAGTGTTTCCGGGACAGGGTCCTACGAGCAGTACTTC. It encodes CASSVSGTGSYEQYF.

CDR3 sequence (DNA): TGTGCCAGCAACTGGGGACGCGGGTCCTACGAGCAGTACTTC. Protein sequence: CASNWGRGSYEQYF. V gene TRBV5-3 combines with J gene TRBJ2-7; perhaps D is TRBD1 or TRBD2 (5 bases each). TRBV5-3 is recorded as an ORF, its role being uncertain. The CDR3 has 14 amino acids. Deletions cut 8 bases from V and 1 base from J, with 16 bases between.

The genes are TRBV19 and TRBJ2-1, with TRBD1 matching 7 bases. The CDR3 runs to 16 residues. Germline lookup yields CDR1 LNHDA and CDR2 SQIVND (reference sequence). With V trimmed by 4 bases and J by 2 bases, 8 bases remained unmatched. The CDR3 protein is CASSTLGQATYNEQFF. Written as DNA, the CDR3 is TGTGCCAGTAGTACCCTTGGACAGGCGACCTACAATGAGCAGTTCTTC.

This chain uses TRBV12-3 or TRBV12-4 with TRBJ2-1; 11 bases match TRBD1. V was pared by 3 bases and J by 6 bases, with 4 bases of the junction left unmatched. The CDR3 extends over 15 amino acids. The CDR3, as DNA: TGTGCCAGCAGTTTTACCGGGACAGGGGGCAATGAGCAGTTCTTC. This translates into CASSFTGTGGNEQFF.

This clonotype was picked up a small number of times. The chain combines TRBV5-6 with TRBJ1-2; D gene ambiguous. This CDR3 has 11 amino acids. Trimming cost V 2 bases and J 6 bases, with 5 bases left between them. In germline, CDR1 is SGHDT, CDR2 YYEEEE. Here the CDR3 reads CASSLMDGYTF. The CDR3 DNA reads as TGTGCCAGCAGCTTAATGGATGGCTACACCTTC.